A selection of T cell receptor beta chains follows, all from one sample in a study of blood T cell repertoires in COVID-19. The protocol was immunoSEQ multiplex PCR, while the TCRdb copy is restricted to in-frame clones and leaves out a portion. The sample holds more than 60,000 clones; around four fifths are singletons and the top ten take roughly 39%. Sequencing was done on a sample of peripheral blood. The origin of the receptors is a human donor in a cohort sampled during active COVID-19. CDR3s include the opening cysteine and the closing phenylalanine or tryptophan. D genes are given only for firm matches.

>TRBJ1-1|TRBV5-1|TRBD1
CASSLGTGRGAFF
>TRBJ2-7|TRBV10-1|.
CASSGSSSYEQYF
>TRBJ2-7|TRBV7-3|TRBD1
CASSLFAAGTGGSYEQYF
>TRBJ1-3|TRBV12-3/TRBV12-4|.
CAGRQSSGNTIYF
>TRBJ1-2|TRBV5-1|TRBD1
CASRLTGAEGYTF
>TRBJ1-6|TRBV7-6|.
CASSLLRGLNNSPLHF
>TRBJ2-1|TRBV5-5|.
CASSSLREQFF
>TRBJ2-3|TRBV6-2/TRBV6-3|TRBD2
CASSYGGGSADTQYF
>TRBJ2-7|TRBV4-1|TRBD1
CASSLLVGTGNSLEQYF
>TRBJ2-7|TRBV5-6|.
CASTLGQYEQYF
>TRBJ2-6|TRBV2|.
CASSVRGGANVLTF
>TRBJ2-1|TRBV7-9|.
CASSLEVVPLSGEQFF
>TRBJ1-2|TRBV18|.
CASSPRTQTTNYGYTF
>TRBJ2-2|TRBV3-1/TRBV3-2|.
CASSHPRGSKDTGELFF
>TRBJ1-3|TRBV9|.
CASSDGRGGRYGNTIYF
>TRBJ1-5|TRBV2|.
CASQTTNSNQPQHF
>TRBJ2-4|TRBV7-9|.
CASTVSGVGDIQYF
>TRBJ2-5|TRBV5-1|.
CASREPSGETQYF
>TRBJ2-7|TRBV5-4|TRBD1
CASSWDREGSYEQYF
>TRBJ1-2|TRBV28|.
CAISHPGGYTF
>TRBJ1-5|TRBV10-3|.
CAISAGVGQPQHF
>TRBJ1-1|TRBV18|.
CASSTGQNTEAFF
>TRBJ1-4|TRBV28|.
CASSPGGVEKLFF
>TRBJ1-6|TRBV3-1/TRBV3-2|.
CASSQYYAGLDSPLHF
>TRBJ1-5|TRBV28|.
CASRGQGSNQPQHF
>TRBJ1-1|TRBV6-5|.
CASSRGRGFTEAFF
>TRBJ1-3|TRBV7-9|.
CASSFLGGRGNTIYF
>TRBJ1-2|TRBV7-9|TRBD1
CASSFLETGDGYTF
>TRBJ1-1|TRBV28|.
CASSPAGVQNTEAFF
>TRBJ2-7|TRBV11-3|.
CASSRQFSYEQYF
>TRBJ2-3|TRBV7-2|TRBD1
CASSPGRGFTDTQYF
>TRBJ2-3|TRBV28|.
CASSPAGTGISTDTQYF
>TRBJ1-2|TRBV27|.
CASSLRSTNYGYTF
>TRBJ1-3|TRBV6-5|.
CASSYGRLPSGNTIYF
>TRBJ2-5|TRBV7-6|.
CASSSSPIQSQETQYF
>TRBJ1-5|TRBV2|TRBD1
CASSRDSLRNQPQHF
>TRBJ1-1|TRBV10-3|.
CAISEGGANTEAFF
>TRBJ1-1|TRBV7-6|TRBD1
CASSLTGANTEAFF
>TRBJ2-1|TRBV28|.
CASRFTSGSYNEQFF
>TRBJ1-2|TRBV6-5|TRBD1
CASSVRAQGGGYTF
>TRBJ2-5|TRBV7-8|.
CASSPRLRWETQYF
>TRBJ1-3|TRBV5-1|.
CASSVEGSVEGNTIYF
>TRBJ1-3|TRBV3-1/TRBV3-2|TRBD1
CASSQGDSYSGNTIYF
>TRBJ2-2|TRBV18|TRBD2
CASSPIWRGDGTGELFF
>TRBJ2-3|TRBV5-4|TRBD2
CASSWGGRSTDTQYF
>TRBJ1-2|TRBV7-3|TRBD1
CASSLNSGGYGYTF